The 10 T cell receptor beta chains below all came from one sample that was sequenced in a study of cytomegalovirus exposure and HLA in healthy donors. The PCR ran on 60 Vbeta and 13 Jbeta primers. Produced via immunoSEQ multiplex PCR; TCRdb's table is partial and in-frame only. The sample contains under 200,000 clones, 81% of which appear only once. The sequenced sample was PBMCs. The receptors here all came from a woman aged 18-29 years in good health and CMV-seronegative.

The chain is built from TRBV6-4 and TRBJ1-6, with 9 bases fitting TRBD1. Germline V gene sequence: CDR1 MRHNA, CDR2 SNTAGT. With V trimmed by 10 bases and J by 7 bases, 11 bases remained unmatched. The CDR3 runs to 15 residues. As DNA, the CDR3 is TGTGCCACCCCCGGGACAGGGCTCCTAAATTCACCCCTCCACTTT. Translated: CATPGTGLLNSPLHF.

V usage is TRBV21-1 and J usage is TRBJ1-1; the table's D call TRBD1 went unverified against the DNA. TRBV21-1 is a listed pseudogene. The CDR3 covers 15 residues. CDR3 residues: CASSNWTGGNTEAFF. CDR3 sequence (DNA): TGTGCCAGCAGCAATTGGACAGGGGGGAACACTGAAGCTTTCTTT.

The J gene is TRBJ1-2, the V gene TRBV29-1, with D possibly matching TRBD1 (5 bases). The germline V and J ends were trimmed by 0 bases and 5 bases, with 7 bases remaining between them. Germline values: CDR1 SQVTM, CDR2 ANQGSEA. This CDR3 is 12 amino acids long. CDR3 loop: CSVEDGGYGYTF. CDR3 sequence (DNA): TGCAGCGTTGAAGACGGGGGATATGGCTACACCTTC.

The J gene is TRBJ2-7, the V gene TRBV5-1; 11 bases agree with TRBD1. This CDR3 comprises 14 residues. The junction had 4 bases not matched to a gene; V was cut back by 4 bases and J by 4 bases. Germline assignment: CDR1 SGHRS and CDR2 YFSETQ. CDR3 bases: TGCGCCAGCAGCCACGGGACAGGGGGTTACGAGCAGTACTTC. This codes for CASSHGTGGYEQYF.

The chain combines TRBV6-6 with TRBJ1-1; D is perhaps TRBD1 (6 bases). The CDR3 has 14 amino acids. Germline V gene lookup returns CDR1 MNHNY and CDR2 SVGAGI (reference sequence). V was clipped by 4 bases and J by 10 bases, with 19 bases between them. The CDR3 DNA is TGTGCCAGCAGTTCAAGGGGGACCCACTTGGTAGCTTTCTTT. Translated: CASSSRGTHLVAFF.

This clone came up once. The chain uses TRBV7-3 and TRBJ1-1, with D possibly being TRBD1 (6 bases). This CDR3 contains 15 residues. CDR1 is SGHTA and CDR2 is FQGTGA in the germline V gene. The V end lost 1 base, the J end lost 0 bases, and 9 bases lay between the germline ends. The CDR3 protein is CASSLNQGMNTEAFF. CDR3 nucleotides: TGTGCCAGCAGCTTAAATCAGGGGATGAACACTGAAGCTTTCTTT.

The rearrangement joins TRBV6-1 to TRBJ1-6; D remains unclear. The CDR3 spans 17 residues. Germline V gene lookup returns CDR1 MNHNS and CDR2 SASEGT. V gave up 3 bases and J gave up 6 bases, with 18 bases separating them. This CDR3 is CASSDGFAGEGNSPLHF. The CDR3, as DNA: TGTGCCAGCAGTGATGGGTTTGCGGGAGAAGGTAATTCACCCCTCCACTTT.

The chain is built from TRBV7-6 and TRBJ2-5, with D maybe TRBD1 (5 bases). From germline, CDR1 is SGHVS and CDR2 FNYEAQ. The V and J ends lost 3 bases and 4 bases respectively, with 9 bases between them. The CDR3 has 13 residues. The CDR3 DNA reads TGTGCCAGCAGCTTTCAGGGCGGAGAGACCCAGTACTTC. It specifies CASSFQGGETQYF.

The chain has TRBV6-1 and TRBJ2-7; perhaps TRBD1 as D (6 bases). Per the germline V gene, CDR1 is MNHNS and CDR2 is SASEGT. The V end lost 2 bases, the J end lost 4 bases, and 12 bases lay between the germline ends. The CDR3 length is 14 residues. Here the CDR3 DNA reads TGTGCCAGCAGTGAACTCAACAGGGATTACGAGCAGTACTTC. Residues: CASSELNRDYEQYF.

This chain connects TRBV5-8 to TRBJ1-5; the D is unclear. This CDR3 region has 12 residues. V shed 4 bases and J shed 9 bases, with 11 bases lying between them. Per germline, CDR1 SGHTS and CDR2 YDEGEE. The CDR3 is CASSRGRGPQHF. For the CDR3, the DNA is TGTGCCAGCAGCCGGGGTCGCGGGCCCCAGCATTTT.